These 14 T cell receptor beta chains were sequenced from one sample in a study of T cell responses to AZD1222 COVID-19 vaccine. Only in-frame clones appear in the TCRdb table, and some are missing; sequencing was by immunoSEQ multiplex PCR. Of 90,000 to 120,000 clones in the sample, roughly 90% were seen once. The sequencing here drew on peripheral blood, taken on day 0 of AZD1222 vaccination. The origin of the receptors is an adult in good health.

The sample holds one count of this clone. The chain combines TRBV6-2 or TRBV6-3 with TRBJ1-2, with TRBD1 matching over 9 bases. The V gene end was trimmed by 6 bases and the J gene end by 1 base; junction bases not matched to a gene: 3. Looked up from germline, CDR1 is MNHEY and CDR2 is SVGEGT. This CDR3 spans 14 amino acids. CDR3 loop: CASSRTGVNYGYTF. The CDR3 DNA reads TGTGCCAGCAGCCGGACAGGGGTTAACTATGGCTACACCTTC.

The rearrangement joins TRBV7-6 to TRBJ1-3; D remains unclear. Between the trimmed V and J ends, which lost 5 bases and 1 base, there was a span of 9 bases. Germline loops: CDR1 SGHVS, CDR2 FNYEAQ. This CDR3 has 14 amino acids. Here the CDR3 DNA reads TGTGCCAGCAGCCAAGGCAGTTCTGGAAACACCATATATTTT. Translation gives CASSQGSSGNTIYF. Using reference TRBV7-6 and TRBJ1-3 for the parts outside the CDR3, the full variable domain is GAGVSQSPRYKVTKRGQDVALRCDPISGHVSLYWYRQALGQGPEFLTYFNYEAQQDKSGLPNDRFSAERPEGSISTLTIQRTEQRDSAMYRCASSQGSSGNTIYFGEGSWLTVV.

This chain links TRBV19 with TRBJ1-5; a weak D match, TRBD1 (6 bases). The CDR3 totals 14 residues. In germline, CDR1 is LNHDA, CDR2 SQIVND (reference sequence). The V and J ends lost 5 bases and 6 bases respectively, with 14 bases between them. The CDR3: CASSYQGFSQPQHF. CDR3 nucleotides: TGTGCCAGTAGTTACCAGGGGTTCAGTCAGCCCCAGCATTTT.

This chain links TRBV27 with TRBJ1-4; D not resolved. The CDR3 runs 16 residues. Trimming took off 2 bases at V and 8 bases at J, with 18 bases between the two ends. Germline assignment: CDR1 MNHEY and CDR2 SMNVEV (reference sequence). The CDR3 sequence is CASSLSRIPSGEKLFF. The CDR3 region has the DNA TGTGCCAGCAGTTTAAGCCGGATCCCTTCGGGAGAAAAACTGTTTTTT.

The chain joins TRBV24-1 to TRBJ2-1, with a weak D call TRBD2 (7 bases). Germline values: CDR1 KGHDR, CDR2 SFDVKD. Trimming pared 3 bases from V and 4 bases from J, leaving 18 bases between. The CDR3 runs 17 residues. CDR3 loop: CATSDRKGGRAYNEQFF. The CDR3 nucleotides are TGTGCCACCAGTGATCGCAAGGGGGGGAGGGCTTACAATGAGCAGTTCTTC.

This clone was observed a single time. The rearrangement links TRBV19 to TRBJ2-1; the D gene is possibly TRBD2 (6 bases). The CDR3 sequence is 12 residues long. In germline, CDR1 is LNHDA, CDR2 SQIVND (reference sequence). V lost 5 bases, J lost 10 bases, and 12 bases lay in between. As DNA, the CDR3 is TGTGCCAGTAGTCGGCTAGCGTACGAGCAGTTCTTC. It yields the protein CASSRLAYEQFF.

This clone was detected a few times. The chain recombines TRBV14 with TRBJ2-3; D is undetermined. The CDR3 is 16 amino acids. Per germline, CDR1 SGHDN and CDR2 FVKESK. The germline V and J ends were trimmed by 1 base and 0 bases, with 11 bases remaining between them. CDR3 residues: CASSQGAGTSTDTQYF. In DNA, the CDR3 is TGTGCCAGCAGCCAAGGGGCAGGCACGAGCACAGATACGCAGTATTTT. Full variable domain (missing parts from reference TRBV14 and TRBJ2-3): EAGVTQFPSHSVIEKGQTVTLRCDPISGHDNLYWYRRVMGKEIKFLLHFVKESKQDESGMPNNRFLAERTGGTYSTLKVQPAELEDSGVYFCASSQGAGTSTDTQYFGPGTRLTVL.

The chain combines TRBV20-1 with TRBJ2-1; 8 positions match TRBD1. The junction had 8 bases not matched to a gene; V was cut back by 3 bases and J by 7 bases. Germline V gives CDR1 DFQATT, CDR2 SNEGSKA (reference sequence). There are 14 residues in the CDR3. The CDR3 here is CSASRAGGLNEQFF. The CDR3 DNA reads as TGCAGTGCTAGTCGGGCAGGGGGCTTAAATGAGCAGTTCTTC.

The chain employs TRBV19 and TRBJ1-2; 8 nucleotides align to TRBD1. The V gene end was trimmed by 4 bases and the J gene end by 2 bases; junction bases not matched to a gene: 6. CDR1 and CDR2 from the germline V gene are LNHDA and SQIVND (reference sequence). This CDR3 is 15 amino acids long. The CDR3 sequence is CASSSDRGANYGYTF. In DNA, the CDR3 is TGTGCCAGTAGTAGTGACAGGGGTGCGAACTATGGCTACACCTTC.

This clone was seen once. This chain's CDR3 is CASSLPRSSGNTIYF. The DNA for the CDR3 is TGTGCCAGCAGCCTGCCCCGGAGCTCTGGAAACACCATATATTTT. J is TRBJ1-3 and V is TRBV6-6, with D unclear. This CDR3 has 15 amino acids. Trimming cost V 6 bases and J 0 bases, with 12 bases left between them. Germline V CDR1 and CDR2: MNHNY, SVGAGI (reference sequence).

This chain connects TRBV5-1 to TRBJ1-2; TRBD1 matches at 10 bases. This CDR3 is built from 16 residues. After removal of 2 bases from V and 5 bases from J, the junction contained 9 bases not matched to a gene. The V gene's germline CDR1 is SGHRS and CDR2 YFSETQ. As DNA, the CDR3 is TGCGCCAGCAGCTTACCGGGACAGGGGCCTACTTATGGCTACACCTTC. It codes for CASSLPGQGPTYGYTF.

The CDR3 coding sequence is TGTGCCAGCAGCCTCGGGACAGGGAAAACCTACGAGCAGTACTTC. This gives the protein CASSLGTGKTYEQYF. V gene TRBV7-9 combines with J gene TRBJ2-7; TRBD1 matches 9 bases. Per the germline V gene, CDR1 is SEHNR and CDR2 is FQNEAQ (reference sequence). The CDR3 runs 15 residues. V lost 5 bases to trimming and J lost 2 bases; unmatched junction nucleotides: 7.

This clone came up once. This chain joins TRBV5-1 and TRBJ1-5; D gene unclear. Per the germline V gene, CDR1 is SGHRS and CDR2 is YFSETQ. The CDR3 totals 15 residues. Trimming pared 0 bases from V and 0 bases from J, leaving 7 bases between. The CDR3 region is CASSLEGLSNQPQHF. DNA for the CDR3: TGCGCCAGCAGCTTGGAGGGTCTTAGCAATCAGCCCCAGCATTTT.

Here the CDR3 reads CASSEGLVGPYEQYF. CDR3 bases: TGTGCCAGCAGTGAAGGTCTAGTAGGGCCCTACGAGCAGTACTTC. The rearrangement joins TRBV2 to TRBJ2-7; D gene unclear. The CDR3 contains 15 residues. The germline CDR1 and CDR2 sequences are SNHLY and FYNNEI. The V and J ends lost 1 base and 2 bases respectively, with 12 bases between them.